This T cell receptor (beta chain) was recovered during a study of cytomegalovirus exposure and HLA in healthy donors. V shed 2 bases and J 0 bases; nucleotides not matched to a gene: 7. CDR3 length: 17 amino acids. CDR1 is SEHNR, CDR2 FQNEAQ, per germline (reference sequence). The PCR contained 60 Vbeta and 13 Jbeta primers. Libraries were prepared by immunoSEQ multiplex PCR; TCRdb keeps only in-frame clonotypes and omits some of them. The sample carries 90,000 or so clones, roughly 80% recorded once. The rearrangement joins TRBV7-9 to TRBJ1-1; 9 bases agree with TRBD1. The clonotype was recovered from a man under 40 in good health and CMV-seropositive. Material for sequencing was PBMCs. The CDR3 nucleotides are TGTGCCAGCAGCTTAAACCCGGGACAGGGCATGAACACTGAAGCTTTCTTT. It encodes CASSLNPGQGMNTEAFF.